This T cell receptor (beta chain) was sequenced during a study of identical twins. One entry per CDR3 protein results from TCRdb running MiXCR on the 5' RACE reads. Of 350,000 to 400,000 distinct CDR3 sequences in the sample, around 9% were seen once. On this clonotype itself: As yet, its antigen is unknown.

The study, taken as a whole, reports: Alpha sequences that were out-of-frame and twin-shared showed an excess of low generation probability. Weaker excess sharing between twins was seen in beta out-of-frame sequences. Models underestimated how often monozygotic twins shared out-of-frame TCR alpha. Whereas memory repertoires showed no such difference, abundant cord blood beta clonotypes carried fewer insertions.

Germline-derived CDR1 and CDR2 are DFQATT and SNEGSKA (reference sequence). The CDR3 extends over 13 amino acids. J lost 7 bases, V lost 4 bases, and 6 bases had no gene match. The chain has TRBV20-1 and TRBJ1-2; 10 positions match TRBD1. The TCR comes from a woman in her 50s in good health. Sequencing was performed on naive T cells sorted from blood. For the CDR3, the DNA is TGCAGTGCTACTAGACAGGGGGCGAGTGGCTACACCTTC. This gives the protein CSATRQGASGYTF.